This T cell receptor beta chain is from a study of tumor and adjacent non-tumor tissue in lung cancer (dated by TCRdb to between 2017 and 2018). Describing the broader study: The cohort included around eleven adenocarcinoma, a couple of squamous cell carcinoma and 1 small cell lung cancer patients. The study compared bulk TCRbeta repertoires from lung tumor tissue and matched distant non-tumor lung tissue of over 13 lung cancer patients. For each patient, one tumor sample and one normal lung sample were taken, giving about 31 paired specimens that underwent TCRbeta CDR3 sequencing. The 15 enrolled patients, of whom around 10 were men and 5 were women, were aged roughly 30 to 80 years and were diagnosed with TNM stage I to III disease. Sequencing produced 125,075,908 productive TCRbeta reads in total, an average of approximately 4 million reads per sample. What the research found in general, with its limitations: Significantly higher TCR diversity was found in younger patients, and higher tumor TCR diversity was associated with shorter overall and disease-free survival. In normal lung, the top 100 clones accounted for a significantly larger cumulative share of the repertoire than in tumor tissue. Peripheral blood was not sequenced, so blood TCRbeta repertoires in these lung cancer patients were not examined. The sequencing platform is not named in the methods, and unique molecular identifiers are not mentioned. Only roughly 14 patients were in the cohort, and the authors stated that larger samples and more detailed clinical data are needed. Tumor tissue showed significantly higher TCR diversity (inverse Simpson) than normal lung tissue, at 431.37 vs 166.20 (P = 0.0075, Mann-Whitney U test).

Comments on this clonotype: Its target antigen remains unknown. One base away there is no much larger clone; base qualities are not given.

The protocol used for the library was multiplex PCR. Sequencer: Illumina HiSeq 2500. TCRbeta libraries were constructed through three rounds of nested PCR with primers (Table S4) according to protocols modified from ARM-PCR. Before sequencing, PCR products of 200-500 bp were cut from the gel and purified using the QIAquick gel extraction kit. As for the original processing: Trimmomatic was used to clean the reads, FLASH merged the cleaned reads into complete CDR3 sequences, and MiTCR assigned the sequences to V(D)J germline segments. Clonal diversity was calculated as the inverse Simpson's index using VDJtools. In-frame sequences lacking a premature stop codon were counted as productive reads. TCRdb reanalyzed the raw reads on its own, using fastp at Q25 for trimming and MiXCR for clone calling, and kept in-frame beta chains. Every entry covers one CDR3 protein and lists the most common genes and DNA from its rows. TCRdb's processing, not the study's, gives the V and J calls here. This sample has some 100,000 distinct CDR3 sequences in its table, and 60% to 80% of those were observed once. The ten most abundant clones make up roughly 18% of the sample.

V drops 6 bases and J drops 1 base, leaving 18 bases in between. From a lookup of the germline V gene (reference sequence), CDR1 and CDR2 are DFQATT and SNEGSKA. Spanning cysteine to phenylalanine, the CDR3 consists of 15 amino acids. The retained sequence is limited to the CDR3, 45 bases, with the frame set at the first base. RNA was extracted from bulk unsorted tissue and checked for quality with a NanoDrop ND-1000 and an Agilent 2100. For the normal lung samples, distant non-tumor tissue was collected more than 3 cm away from the tumor edge. Donors were newly diagnosed lung cancer patients admitted for thoracic surgery in China between August and November 2014, without prior chemotherapy. Patients who had received previous radiotherapy or chemotherapy, or who had another concurrent cancer, were excluded from the study. Surgical tissue pieces of about 1-2.3 cm3 were preserved in RNAlater solution and were kept at -80 degrees C until use.

The sequence joins TRBV20-1 to TRBJ1-1; the D gene is perhaps TRBD1, from 5 matching bases. The sample comprised distant non-tumor lung tissue. This receptor was taken from a man aged 25 to 45 with non-small cell lung cancer. The CDR3 region reads CSAEIEGRQNTEAFF. The sequence in DNA is TGCAGTGCCGAGATAGAGGGACGGCAGAACACTGAAGCTTTCTTT.